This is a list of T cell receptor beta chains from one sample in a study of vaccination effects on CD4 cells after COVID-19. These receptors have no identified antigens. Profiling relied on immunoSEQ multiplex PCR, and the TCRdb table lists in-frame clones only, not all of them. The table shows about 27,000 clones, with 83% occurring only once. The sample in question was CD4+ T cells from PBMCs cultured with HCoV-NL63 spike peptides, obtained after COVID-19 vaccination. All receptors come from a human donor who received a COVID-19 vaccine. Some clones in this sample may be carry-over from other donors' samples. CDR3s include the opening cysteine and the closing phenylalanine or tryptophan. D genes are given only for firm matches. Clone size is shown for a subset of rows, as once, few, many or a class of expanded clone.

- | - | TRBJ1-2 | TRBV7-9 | CASSTDINYGYTF | TGTGCCAGCAGCACGGACATTAACTATGGCTACACCTTC
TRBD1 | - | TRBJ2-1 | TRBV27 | CASNRDRGLNEQFF | TGTGCCAGCAACCGGGACAGGGGGCTCAATGAGCAGTTCTTC
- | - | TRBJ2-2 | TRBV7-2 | CASSLVPTTGELFF | TGTGCCAGCAGCTTAGTCCCGACGACCGGGGAGCTGTTTTTT
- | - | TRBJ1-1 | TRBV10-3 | CAIRGGGLENTEAFF | TGTGCCATCAGAGGGGGAGGTCTGGAGAACACTGAAGCTTTCTTT
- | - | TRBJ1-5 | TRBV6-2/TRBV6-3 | CASSYGGGASGNQPQHF | TGTGCCAGCAGTTACGGTGGGGGGGCGTCGGGCAATCAGCCCCAGCATTTT
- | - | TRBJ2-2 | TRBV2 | CASSLLRNTGELFF | TGTGCCAGCAGCTTACTCAGGAACACCGGGGAGCTGTTTTTT
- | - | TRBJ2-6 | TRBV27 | CASRSSGANVLTF | TGTGCCAGCAGGAGCTCTGGGGCCAACGTCCTGACTTTC
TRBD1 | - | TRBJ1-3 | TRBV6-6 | CASNQGGGYGNTIYF | TGTGCCAGCAACCAGGGGGGGGGATATGGAAACACCATATATTTT
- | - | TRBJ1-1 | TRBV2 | CASKRPANTEAFF | TGTGCCAGCAAGAGGCCAGCGAACACTGAAGCTTTCTTT
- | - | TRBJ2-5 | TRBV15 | CATSRDSTGSVETQYF | TGTGCCACCAGCAGGGATTCCACAGGGTCGGTAGAGACCCAGTACTTC
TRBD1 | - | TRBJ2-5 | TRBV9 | CASSEDRDETQYF | TGTGCCAGCAGCGAGGACAGGGATGAGACCCAGTACTTC
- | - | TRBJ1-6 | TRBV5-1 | CASSLSRGNSPLHF | TGCGCCAGCAGCTTGTCCAGGGGAAATTCACCCCTCCACTTT
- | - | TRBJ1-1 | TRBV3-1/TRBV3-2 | CASSRVGSTEAFF | TGTGCCAGCAGCCGAGTTGGGTCCACTGAAGCTTTCTTT
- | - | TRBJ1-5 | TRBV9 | CASSVGHGNQPQHF | TGTGCCAGCAGCGTAGGTCACGGAAATCAGCCCCAGCATTTT
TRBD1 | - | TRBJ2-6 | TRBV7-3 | CASSLTGASGANVLTF | TGTGCCAGCAGCTTGACAGGGGCCTCTGGGGCCAACGTCCTGACTTTC
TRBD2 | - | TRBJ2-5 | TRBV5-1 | CASSLGASGGAQETQYF | TGCGCCAGCAGCTTGGGGGCTAGCGGGGGGGCCCAAGAGACCCAGTACTTC
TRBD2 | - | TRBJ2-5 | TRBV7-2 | CASSLALAETQYF | TGTGCCAGCAGCTTAGCACTAGCGGAGACCCAGTACTTC
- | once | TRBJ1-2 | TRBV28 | CASSLHQYNYGYTF | TGTGCCAGCAGTTTACACCAGTATAACTATGGCTACACCTTC
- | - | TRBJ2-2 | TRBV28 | CASSSGAEGTGELFF | TGTGCCAGCAGCTCCGGGGCGGAGGGAACCGGGGAGCTGTTTTTT
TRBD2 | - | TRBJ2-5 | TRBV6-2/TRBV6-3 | CASSPGGAGVETQYF | TGTGCCAGCAGTCCCGGGGGGGCGGGGGTAGAGACCCAGTACTTC
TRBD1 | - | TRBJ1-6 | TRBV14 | CASRTGQANNSPLHF | TGTGCCAGCAGAACCGGACAGGCAAATAATTCACCCCTCCACTTT
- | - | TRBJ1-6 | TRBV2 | CASTTGGLWGERGYNSPLHF | TGTGCCAGCACCACAGGCGGGTTGTGGGGAGAGAGGGGCTATAATTCACCCCTCCACTTT
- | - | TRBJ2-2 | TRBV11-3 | CASSFRNTGELFF | TGTGCCAGCAGCTTCCGGAACACCGGGGAGCTGTTTTTT
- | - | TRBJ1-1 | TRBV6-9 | CASSSPWEMNTEAFF | TGTGCCAGCAGTTCCCCATGGGAGATGAACACTGAAGCTTTCTTT
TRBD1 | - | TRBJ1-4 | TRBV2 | CASIRDRGIKLFF | TGTGCCAGCATCCGGGACAGGGGGATTAAACTGTTTTTT
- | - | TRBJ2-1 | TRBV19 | CASSRGPWDNEQFF | TGTGCCAGTAGCCGGGGCCCGTGGGACAATGAGCAGTTCTTC
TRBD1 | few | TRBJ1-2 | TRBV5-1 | CASSSQYATDRGNGYTF | TGCGCCAGCAGCAGTCAATACGCAACGGACAGGGGAAATGGCTACACCTTC
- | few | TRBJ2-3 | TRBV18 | CASSPTDTQYF | TGTGCCAGCTCACCCACAGATACGCAGTATTTT
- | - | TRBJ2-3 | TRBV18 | CASSPDSTDTQYF | TGTGCCAGCTCACCAGACAGCACAGATACGCAGTATTTT
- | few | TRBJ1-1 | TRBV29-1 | CSAEEIFGDTEAFF | TGCAGCGCCGAGGAGATTTTTGGGGACACTGAAGCTTTCTTT
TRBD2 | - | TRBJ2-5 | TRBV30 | CAWSVRLAGVYQETQYF | TGTGCCTGGAGTGTGCGGCTAGCGGGGGTGTACCAAGAGACCCAGTACTTC
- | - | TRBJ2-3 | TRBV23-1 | CASSQSCRSPGDTQYF | TGCGCCAGCAGTCAATCGTGCAGGAGCCCCGGTGATACGCAGTATTTT
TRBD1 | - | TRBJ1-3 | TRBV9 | CASSVASQGASGNTIYF | TGTGCCAGCAGCGTAGCTAGTCAGGGGGCGTCTGGAAACACCATATATTTT
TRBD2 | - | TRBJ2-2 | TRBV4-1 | CASSQRLAGSTGELFF | TGCGCCAGCAGCCAAAGGCTAGCGGGAAGCACCGGGGAGCTGTTTTTT
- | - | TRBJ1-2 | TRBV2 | CASSVIDRDNYGYTF | TGTGCCAGCAGTGTCATAGACAGAGACAACTATGGCTACACCTTC
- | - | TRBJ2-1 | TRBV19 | CASSAQGAPYNEQFF | TGTGCCAGTAGTGCACAGGGAGCCCCGTACAATGAGCAGTTCTTC
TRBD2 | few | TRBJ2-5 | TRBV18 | CASSTTSGGGETQYF | TGTGCCAGCTCAACGACTAGCGGGGGGGGCGAGACCCAGTACTTC
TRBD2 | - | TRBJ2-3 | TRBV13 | CASSSRTSGGLTDTQYF | TGTGCCAGCAGCTCCAGGACTAGCGGGGGCCTCACAGATACGCAGTATTTT
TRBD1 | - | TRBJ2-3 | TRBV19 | CASGDRGRTDTQYF | TGTGCCAGTGGGGACAGGGGGCGAACAGATACGCAGTATTTT
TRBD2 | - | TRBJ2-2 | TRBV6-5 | CASSYAGGHVGELFF | TGTGCCAGCAGTTACGCGGGGGGGCACGTCGGGGAGCTGTTTTTT
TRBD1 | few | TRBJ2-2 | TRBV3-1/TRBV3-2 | CASTLLGQGTGELFF | TGTGCTTCGACCCTACTGGGACAGGGAACCGGGGAGCTGTTTTTT
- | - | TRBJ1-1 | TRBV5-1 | CASSLTQTANTEAFF | TGCGCCAGCAGCTTGACCCAGACTGCGAACACTGAAGCTTTCTTT
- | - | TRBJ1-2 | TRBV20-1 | CSASPHHKAYGYTF | TGCAGTGCTAGTCCTCACCACAAGGCCTATGGCTACACCTTC
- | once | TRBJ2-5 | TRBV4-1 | CASSQWLGAGETQYF | TGCGCCAGCAGCCAGTGGTTAGGGGCGGGAGAGACCCAGTACTTC
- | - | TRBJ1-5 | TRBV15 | CATSRGGNQPQHF | TGTGCCACCAGCAGAGGAGGGAATCAGCCCCAGCATTTT
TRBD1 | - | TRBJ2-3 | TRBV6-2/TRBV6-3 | CASSQPSTGVRTDTQYF | TGTGCCAGCAGTCAGCCGTCCACAGGGGTACGCACAGATACGCAGTATTTT
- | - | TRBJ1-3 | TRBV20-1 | CSASEQLSSGNTIYF | TGCAGTGCTAGTGAACAGTTAAGCTCTGGAAACACCATATATTTT
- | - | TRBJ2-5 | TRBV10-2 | CASSEAGGRQETQYF | TGCGCCAGCAGTGAGGCTGGGGGCCGACAAGAGACCCAGTACTTC
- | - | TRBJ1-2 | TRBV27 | CASSERGSVYGYTF | TGTGCCAGCAGCGAGAGAGGGTCGGTCTATGGCTACACCTTC
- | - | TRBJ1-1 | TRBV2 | CASSTSGITEAFF | TGTGCCAGCAGTACTTCAGGGATCACTGAAGCTTTCTTT
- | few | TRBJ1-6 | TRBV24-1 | CATSDPGAPLHF | TGTGCCACCAGTGATCCCGGGGCACCCCTCCACTTT
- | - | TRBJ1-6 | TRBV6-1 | CASSEMGQGSSPLHF | TGTGCCAGCAGTGAAATGGGGCAGGGTAGTTCACCCCTCCACTTT
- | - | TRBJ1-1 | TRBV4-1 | CASSRLGDNTEAFF | TGCGCCAGCAGCCGGCTCGGGGATAACACTGAAGCTTTCTTT
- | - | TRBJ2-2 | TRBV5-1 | CASRRDTGELFF | TGCGCCAGCCGCAGGGATACCGGGGAGCTGTTTTTT
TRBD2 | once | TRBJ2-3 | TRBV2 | CASSDRLAGYYTDTQYF | TGTGCCAGCAGTGATAGGCTAGCGGGGTACTACACAGATACGCAGTATTTT